Included here is one T cell receptor (beta chain) sequence, with context. This clonotype was recorded once. The antigen it recognizes is unknown. There are no base qualities to consult, and no much larger clone falls within one base. Resting on one read, the evidence is weak. Peripheral blood CD8+ and CD4+ T cells from healthy donors, Susac syndrome patients and multiple sclerosis patients were profiled by high-throughput TCR beta sequencing. The Susac syndrome patients fulfilled recently defined diagnostic criteria for either definite or probable disease. CD8+ TEMRA cells were enriched by FACS, while bulk CD8+ and CD4+ T cells were purified by magnetic negative isolation. Blood was drawn into EDTA tubes, processed within 24 hours, and PBMCs were isolated by density gradient centrifugation. PBMCs intended for TCR sequencing were frozen in liquid nitrogen and were later thawed in a 37 degrees C water bath. The sorted or isolated CD4+, CD8+ and CD8+ TEMRA cells had a purity of 90% or higher.

These data originate in a study of CD8 T cells in Susac syndrome (dated by TCRdb to the late 2010s). Broadly, across the study: Among the sequenced Susac syndrome patients, five or six had clinically active disease and fewer than ten were in clinical remission. The study used repertoire sequencing to test whether antigen drove CD8+ T cell activation and differentiation in Susac syndrome. At blood withdrawal, Susac syndrome patients were either therapy-naive, taking corticosteroids (in some cases with IVIg as well), or taking IVIg alone.

The V and J ends are trimmed by 4 bases and 0 bases, leaving 16 bases between them. The CDR3 runs 18 residues from the cysteine to the phenylalanine. The entry retains the CDR3 DNA only, 54 bases that are in frame from base 1. In the germline V gene, CDR1 corresponds to KGHSH and CDR2 to LQKENI. What the work shows at the level of the full study, not this receptor alone: The TCR sequencing and HLA analysis was acknowledged to have included a relatively small number of individuals. No clonal expansion was detected in the CD4+ T cell repertoire of Susac syndrome patients.

RNA was extracted using the RNeasy kit, and about 0.45 to 1 ug of the RNA was reverse transcribed with random hexamers. TCR beta CDR3 regions were amplified with the immunoSEQ multiplex PCR assay covering 54 Vbeta and 13 Jbeta segments. PCR amplification bias was corrected by using a synthetic template baseline for primer optimization and computational correction. As for the authors' bioinformatics: Reads were annotated to V, D and J genes per IMGT and analyzed with immunoSEQ Analyzer, keeping only productive sequences. Clonality was calculated as one minus the Shannon entropy normalized by log2 of the number of productive unique sequences. Public and private clones were assessed among the 100 most prevalent clones of each patient and control. Clones were defined as Susac-specific when absent from the healthy and MS cohorts, from approximately 970 published viral clones and from other ImmuneACCESS disease sequences. Using fastp at Q25 and MiXCR, TCRdb reprocessed the public reads and kept productive beta chains. All rows with the same CDR3 protein become a single entry with the most common DNA and genes. TCRdb assigned the V and J calls; the authors' analysis was not used. The table for this sample lists about 200,000 distinct CDR3 sequences; 90% to 95% of them were counted only once. About 0.1% of the sample rests with the top ten.

Recombination linked TRBV18 to TRBJ2-6; perhaps TRBD1 is the D gene, with 5 bases matching. This receptor was obtained from a human donor with Susac syndrome. Material: CD4+ T cells from PBMCs. The DNA reads as follows: TGTGCCAGCTCACGATTGACAGATGCTTACTCTGGGGCCAACGTCCTGACTTTC. It specifies CASSRLTDAYSGANVLTF.